This TCR beta chain originates from a study of sequential checkpoint blockade in melanoma. About the study: Randomization was 1:1 between first-line nivolumab→ipilimumab and ipilimumab→nivolumab.

TCRdb's copy holds only in-frame clones and misses some; the assay was immunoSEQ multiplex PCR. The sample consists of about 32,000 clones, more than 65% of them appearing once. Indicated treatment: randomized to nivolumab then ipilimumab (arm A) or the reverse (arm B). No patient had prior DNA-damaging chemotherapy. Trimming removed 3 bases from V and 1 base from J, with 15 bases in between. The germline CDR1 and CDR2 sequences are MNHEY and SMNVEV (reference sequence). This CDR3 has 16 residues. This TCR was recovered from a human donor with melanoma. Here the sequenced sample was CD8+ T cells sorted from blood (inferred from file names), taken from a patient given nivolumab and ipilimumab in sequence. This sequence joins TRBV27 and TRBJ1-1; no firm D call. The CDR3 loop reads CASSFSWSQANTEAFF. For the CDR3, the DNA is TGTGCCAGCAGTTTTAGTTGGTCGCAGGCGAACACTGAAGCTTTCTTT.